This T cell receptor (beta chain) originates from a study of read filtering for tumor transcriptome and immune sequencing. Across the whole study: The cohort had 17 to 20 men and approximately 13 women aged about 47 to 90, mean about 70 years. TCR-mapped reads were about 4 to 11 million with IR-seq versus about 80 to 1273 with RNA-seq.

Findings and caveats of the study: Sorted CD138-negative bone marrow cells were not purified T cells.

Bone marrow was sampled from every patient at the time of active disease. The trim removed 8 bases at V and 2 bases at J, leaving 6 bases unmatched. Germline CDR1 reads LNHDA; CDR2 reads SQIVND (reference sequence). CDR3 length: 15 residues. From approximately 430 ng of RNA, a library with molecular barcoded alpha/delta and beta/gamma adaptors was made. In TCRdb, the reads were re-called with MiXCR into one record per CDR3 protein. The table shows tens of thousands of distinct CDR3 sequences, with roughly 20% occurring only once. This clonotype was counted only a few times. Its antigen is as yet unknown.

This rearrangement joins TRBV19 to TRBJ2-5; 12 bases are a match to TRBD2. Sequenced input: a population of CD138-negative cells sorted from bone marrow. The receptor's source is a donor aged 40 or over with multiple myeloma. The CDR3 here is CASSRTSGVQETQYF. The CDR3 DNA reads as TGTGCCAGTTCCAGGACTAGCGGGGTTCAAGAGACCCAGTACTTC.